This is a list of T cell receptor beta chains from one sample in a study of shared clonotypes between healthy human individuals. Some clones are missing from TCRdb's copy, which holds only in-frame ones; the method was immunoSEQ multiplex PCR. This sample has fewer than 700,000 clones; approximately 96% occur once, and the top ten carry approximately 0.11%. Sequenced: naive CD8+ T cells sorted from blood. The receptors stem from a woman aged 25 to 39 in good health. CDR3s leave out the opening cysteine and the closing phenylalanine or tryptophan. Each record gives: clone size, V gene, J gene, CDR3 protein. Expanded clones get a size class; other rows say once, few or many, or leave the size out.

.,TRBV13,TRBJ2-7,ASSLDRTYEQY
once,TRBV25-1,TRBJ2-7,ASSEGTGSSYEQY
.,TRBV29-1,TRBJ2-1,SGDISPSYNEQF
.,TRBV13,TRBJ1-2,ASSKHTPDPNYGYT
few,TRBV7-9,TRBJ1-4,ASAWDTGLF
.,TRBV9,TRBJ1-2,ASSVRDSYGYT
.,TRBV27,TRBJ2-1,ASSLFGGSYNEQF
.,TRBV28,TRBJ1-5,ASSLYPEWGSGNQPQH
.,TRBV7-9,TRBJ2-3,ASSLIKDSAPPQY
.,TRBV9,TRBJ1-3,ASSVRSTGVSGNTIY
.,TRBV19,TRBJ1-3,ASSAPGDGGNTIY
once,TRBV2,TRBJ1-1,ASSAGRNTEAF
.,TRBV28,TRBJ2-3,ASTRDTLGDTQY
.,TRBV27,TRBJ2-3,ASSLFSGSMDTQY
.,TRBV7-9,TRBJ2-7,ASSFVSAVLAGVTYEQY
.,TRBV5-4,TRBJ1-1,ASRSDTEAF
.,TRBV5-1,TRBJ2-5,ASSLGDSQETQY
once,TRBV19,TRBJ2-1,ASSMTLAGDENEQF
.,TRBV4-2,TRBJ2-7,ASSRTPGHRTYEQY
.,TRBV27,TRBJ2-2,ASSQNMITGELF
.,TRBV28,TRBJ2-1,ATWAPTYNEQF
.,TRBV4-1,TRBJ1-3,ASSSGDKFSGNTIY
few,TRBV29-1,TRBJ1-2,SALAGQPYGYT
.,TRBV5-8,TRBJ2-1,ASSFGGVYNEQF
.,TRBV19,TRBJ1-1,ASSIDRETEAF
.,TRBV7-2,TRBJ2-1,ASSLTSGSGEQF
.,TRBV13,TRBJ2-7,ASSLGHRQSYEQY
.,TRBV19,TRBJ1-5,ASSEDGDSNQPQH
.,TRBV6-5,TRBJ2-3,ASSYSRELTDTQY
.,TRBV30,TRBJ2-2,AWSVLMAAVSGTGELF
once,TRBV9,TRBJ2-1,ASSVDEWIQF
.,TRBV4-2,TRBJ2-7,ASSQGSSLDYEQY
.,TRBV27,TRBJ1-4,ASSVGTGYEKLF
.,TRBV28,TRBJ1-5,ASSASGPYNQPQH
.,TRBV6-1,TRBJ1-2,ASSRMSGRDYGYT
.,TRBV28,TRBJ2-3,ASTFGGADTQY
.,TRBV28,TRBJ2-3,ASSLTPSEADTQY